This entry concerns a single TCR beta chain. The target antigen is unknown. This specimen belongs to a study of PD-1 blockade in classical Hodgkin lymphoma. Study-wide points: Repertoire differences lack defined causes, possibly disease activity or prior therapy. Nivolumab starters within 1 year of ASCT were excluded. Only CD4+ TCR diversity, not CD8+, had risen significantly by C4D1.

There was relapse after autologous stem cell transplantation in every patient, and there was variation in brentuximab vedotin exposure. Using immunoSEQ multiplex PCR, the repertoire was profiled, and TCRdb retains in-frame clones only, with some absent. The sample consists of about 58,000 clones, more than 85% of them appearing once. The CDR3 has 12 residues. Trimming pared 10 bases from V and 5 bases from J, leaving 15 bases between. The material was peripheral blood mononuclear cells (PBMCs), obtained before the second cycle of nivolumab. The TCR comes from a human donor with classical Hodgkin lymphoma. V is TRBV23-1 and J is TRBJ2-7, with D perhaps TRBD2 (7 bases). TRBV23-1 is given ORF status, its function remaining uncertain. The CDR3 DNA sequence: TGCGCCATAGTGCCGGGGGGCAACGAGCAGTACTTC. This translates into CAIVPGGNEQYF.